This TCR beta chain stems from a study of PD-1 blockade in classical Hodgkin lymphoma. The ends lost 4 bases at V and 5 bases at J; junction bases unmatched: 10. The CDR3 is 17 amino acids. Germline V gene data show CDR1 as SGHNT and CDR2 as YYREEE (reference sequence). The time point is: cycle 4 day 1 (C4D1), after 6 weeks of nivolumab. Relapses following autologous stem cell transplantation were seen in all patients, with brentuximab vedotin exposure varying. Reported best responses ranged across complete response, partial response or progressive disease. Remarks on this clone: Its specificity is not known.

General observations from the study: A significant rise in TCR diversity by C4D1 was seen for CD4+ but not CD8+ cells. Underlying causes for the observed repertoire differences were not defined, possibly disease activity or prior therapy. Compared with healthy donors, newly diagnosed patients reportedly showed lower baseline TCR diversity.

The protocol was immunoSEQ multiplex PCR, while the TCRdb copy is restricted to in-frame clones and leaves out a portion. The data contain approximately 17,000 clones, less than 70% of them seen just once; the ten biggest clones take up less than 9%. Source: peripheral blood mononuclear cells (PBMCs), taken before the fourth cycle of nivolumab. The source of this sequence is a human donor with classical Hodgkin lymphoma. This sequence joins TRBV5-4 and TRBJ2-3; 13 bases match TRBD2. The CDR3: CASSPGLAGVSVDTQYF. CDR3 coding DNA: TGTGCCAGCAGCCCTGGACTAGCGGGAGTATCGGTAGATACGCAGTATTTT.